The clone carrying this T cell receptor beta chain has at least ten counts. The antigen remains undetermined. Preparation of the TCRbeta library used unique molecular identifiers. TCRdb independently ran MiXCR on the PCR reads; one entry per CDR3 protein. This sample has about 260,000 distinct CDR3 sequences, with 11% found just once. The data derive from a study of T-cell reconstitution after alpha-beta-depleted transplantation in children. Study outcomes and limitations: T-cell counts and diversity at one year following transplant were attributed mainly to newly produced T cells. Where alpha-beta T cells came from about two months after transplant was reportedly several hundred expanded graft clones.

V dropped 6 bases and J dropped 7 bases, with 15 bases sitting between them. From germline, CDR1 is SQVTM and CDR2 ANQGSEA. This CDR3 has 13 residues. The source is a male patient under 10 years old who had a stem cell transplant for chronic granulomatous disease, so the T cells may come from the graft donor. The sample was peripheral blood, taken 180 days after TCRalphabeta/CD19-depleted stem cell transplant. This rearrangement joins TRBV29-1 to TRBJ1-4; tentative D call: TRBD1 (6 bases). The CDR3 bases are TGCAGCGTCGGCGGGGGGGCGGCTGAAAAACTGTTTTTT. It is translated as CSVGGGAAEKLFF.